Listed below are T cell receptor beta chains from one sample, sequenced in a study of pediatric ulcerative colitis. Sequencing was performed with immunoSEQ multiplex PCR; in TCRdb, only in-frame clones are kept and a portion is missing. The repertoire has tens of thousands of clones, 65% to 80% of them found once; the top ten carry about 7.8%. The material sequenced was gut tissue. These receptors originate from a boy under 18 with severe ulcerative colitis. Both conserved end residues are part of each CDR3. The D gene is left open where the match is weak. Expanded clones are given a class, and other clones once, few, many or no size at all.

abundance | j_gene | d_gene | v_gene | CDR3nt | CDR3aa
once | TRBJ1-1 | NA | TRBV30 | TGTGCCTGGAGTTGGGGAGCAGAAGCTTTCTTT | CAWSWGAEAFF
NA | TRBJ2-2 | TRBD1 | TRBV11-2 | TGTGCCAGCAGCCACGACAGGGTTACGTACACCGGGGAGCTGTTTTTT | CASSHDRVTYTGELFF
NA | TRBJ1-1 | NA | TRBV6-6 | TGTGCCAGCAGTTTCTTGGGTGGGCGGGAGAACACTGAAGCTTTCTTT | CASSFLGGRENTEAFF
NA | TRBJ2-3 | NA | TRBV10-1 | TGCGCCAGCAGCCCGGGTCCGCGCGGGAAGGAAAATACGCAGTATTTT | CASSPGPRGKENTQYF
few | TRBJ2-1 | TRBD2 | TRBV10-3 | TGTGCCATCAGTGACGGGCGGGAGCCCTACAATGAGCAGTTCTTC | CAISDGREPYNEQFF
NA | TRBJ2-7 | NA | TRBV2 | TGTGCCAGCCGGGCGGCTCTCGAGCAGTACTTC | CASRAALEQYF
NA | TRBJ2-3 | NA | TRBV7-2 | TGTGCCAGCAGCCCGCAAGGCGATGGCACAGATACGCAGTATTTT | CASSPQGDGTDTQYF
NA | TRBJ2-3 | TRBD2 | TRBV7-2 | TGTGCCAGCAGCCAAGCGGGAGTGAATTCCGATACGCAGTATTTT | CASSQAGVNSDTQYF
NA | TRBJ1-4 | NA | TRBV7-6 | TGTGCCAGCAGCCCAGGGGTATCTAATGAAAAACTGTTTTTT | CASSPGVSNEKLFF
NA | TRBJ2-2 | TRBD2 | TRBV15 | TGTGCCACCAGCAGGAATTTCCCTAGCGGAAACACCGGGGAGCTGTTTTTT | CATSRNFPSGNTGELFF
NA | TRBJ1-5 | TRBD1 | TRBV19 | TGTGCCAGTAGTTTCGGGACAGGGGGCAATCAGCCCCAGCATTTT | CASSFGTGGNQPQHF
NA | TRBJ2-1 | NA | TRBV7-9 | TGTGCCAGCAGCTTCCCGTACAATGAGCAGTTCTTC | CASSFPYNEQFF
NA | TRBJ2-6 | NA | TRBV6-6 | TGTGCCAGCACCCAATTGGTCTCTGGGGCCAACGTCCTGACTTTC | CASTQLVSGANVLTF
NA | TRBJ2-1 | NA | TRBV18 | TGTGCCAGCTCACCACCCGCGGACGGAAATGAGCAGTTCTTC | CASSPPADGNEQFF
once | TRBJ1-1 | NA | TRBV30 | TGTGCCTGGAGCGCCTGGGGGATGGATCAGGCTTTCTTT | CAWSAWGMDQAFF
NA | TRBJ1-1 | NA | TRBV6-6 | TGTGCCAGCAGTTATACTGAAATGAACACTGAAGCTTTCTTT | CASSYTEMNTEAFF
once | TRBJ2-6 | NA | TRBV7-9 | TGTGCCAGCACGCAGGGACTCTCTGGGGCCAACGTCCTGACTTTC | CASTQGLSGANVLTF
NA | TRBJ2-4 | NA | TRBV6-6 | TGTGCCAGCACCCTAATCGCGGGTGGAGCCAAAAACATTCAGTACTTC | CASTLIAGGAKNIQYF
NA | TRBJ2-5 | NA | TRBV7-6 | TGTGCCAGCAGCTTAATTGTAGAGGGGGGGAAAGAGACCCAGTACTTC | CASSLIVEGGKETQYF
once | TRBJ1-1 | NA | TRBV7-2 | TGTGCCAGCAGCTTAGCTGCAGGGCACAACACTGAAGCTTTCTTT | CASSLAAGHNTEAFF
NA | TRBJ1-3 | NA | TRBV15 | TGTGCCACCAGCAGAGTTCAAGGAACCGTTGGAAACACCATATATTTT | CATSRVQGTVGNTIYF
NA | TRBJ1-1 | NA | TRBV9 | TGTGCCAGCAAACCCACCGGGAACACTGAAGCTTTCTTT | CASKPTGNTEAFF
NA | TRBJ2-3 | NA | TRBV6-6 | TGTGCCAGCAGCACCGGGACCTACCGGGAGGATACGCAGTATTTT | CASSTGTYREDTQYF
NA | TRBJ2-7 | NA | TRBV19 | TGTGCCAGTAGTTTTGGGGTCGAGCAGTACTTC | CASSFGVEQYF
NA | TRBJ1-5 | NA | TRBV2 | TGTGCCAGCAGTGACCCGGCCCGGCCCCAGCATTTT | CASSDPARPQHF